Described below is a single T cell receptor beta chain sequence and its context. From germline, CDR1 is SGDLS and CDR2 YYNGEE. Deletions cut 2 bases from V and 4 bases from J, with 15 bases between. This CDR3 spans 15 amino acids. This sample was taken from a study of blood T cell repertoires in COVID-19. About the research overall: Acute-phase and convalescent COVID-19 samples originated in the United States, Italy and Spain.

Original handling: Amplification of reference gene primers provided the estimated nucleated cell counts. Generated by immunoSEQ multiplex PCR, the TCRdb table keeps only in-frame clones and is missing some. That table supplies the V and J calls and clone size; D and trimming were determined from the DNA. The sample carries about 280,000 clones, under 90% recorded once. V usage is TRBV9 and J usage is TRBJ2-5; D may be TRBD1 (6 bases). The receptor comes from a man aged 50 to 60 with acute or convalescent COVID-19. What was sequenced was peripheral blood. CDR3 nucleotide sequence: TGTGCCAGCAGCGTGGGGGCCGGACAGCCAGAGACCCAGTACTTC. Its protein product is CASSVGAGQPETQYF. The complete variable domain, with remaining parts taken from reference TRBV9 and TRBJ2-5, reads DSGVTQTPKHLITATGQRVTLRCSPRSGDLSVYWYQQSLDQGLQFLIQYYNGEERAKGNILERFSAQQFPDLHSELNLSSLELGDSALYFCASSVGAGQPETQYFGPGTRLLVL.